This T cell receptor beta chain was observed in a study of T-cell reconstitution after alpha-beta-depleted transplantation in children. This clonotype was counted a few times. Germline V gene lookup returns CDR1 SGHTA and CDR2 FQGNSA. This CDR3 is 15 amino acids long. V shed 1 base and J 6 bases; nucleotides not matched to a gene: 5. During its preparation, the TCRbeta library received unique molecular identifiers. TCRdb called the PCR reads again in MiXCR, with one record for every CDR3 protein. The sample shows approximately 520,000 distinct CDR3 sequences, about 30% of them seen only once. V gene TRBV7-2 combines with J gene TRBJ2-2; the match to TRBD1 covers 7 bases. The input for sequencing was PBMCs from the stem cell graft donor, taken from the stem cell graft. This receptor was identified in a human donor who donated a stem cell graft to a child with aplastic anemia. CDR3 amino acids: CASSLVTGPPGELFF. The CDR3 bases are TGTGCCAGCAGCTTAGTGACAGGGCCACCCGGGGAGCTGTTTTTT.